The entry below gives a single T cell receptor (beta chain) sequence along with its context. The target antigen is unknown. This specimen comes from a study of cytomegalovirus exposure and HLA in healthy donors. The study ran its PCR with 60 Vbeta and 13 Jbeta primers. Sequencing was performed with immunoSEQ multiplex PCR; in TCRdb, only in-frame clones are kept and a portion is missing. The sample consists of approximately 110,000 clones, around 80% of them appearing once. Study-wide findings and caveats: In a later analysis, HLA-associated beta chains showed higher expansion and lower generation probabilities than comparable chains.

Germline loops: CDR1 SGHTA, CDR2 FQGNSA. This CDR3 is built from 16 residues. Unmatched junction bases numbered 3, after V lost 3 bases and J lost 5 bases. This chain joins TRBV7-2 and TRBJ2-3, with 15 positions matching TRBD2. Input material: PBMCs. This receptor was identified in a man aged 25-45 years in good health and CMV-seropositive. CDR3 nucleotides: TGTGCCAGCAGCTTGGGACTAGCGGGGGGTATAGATACGCAGTATTTT. Residues: CASSLGLAGGIDTQYF.